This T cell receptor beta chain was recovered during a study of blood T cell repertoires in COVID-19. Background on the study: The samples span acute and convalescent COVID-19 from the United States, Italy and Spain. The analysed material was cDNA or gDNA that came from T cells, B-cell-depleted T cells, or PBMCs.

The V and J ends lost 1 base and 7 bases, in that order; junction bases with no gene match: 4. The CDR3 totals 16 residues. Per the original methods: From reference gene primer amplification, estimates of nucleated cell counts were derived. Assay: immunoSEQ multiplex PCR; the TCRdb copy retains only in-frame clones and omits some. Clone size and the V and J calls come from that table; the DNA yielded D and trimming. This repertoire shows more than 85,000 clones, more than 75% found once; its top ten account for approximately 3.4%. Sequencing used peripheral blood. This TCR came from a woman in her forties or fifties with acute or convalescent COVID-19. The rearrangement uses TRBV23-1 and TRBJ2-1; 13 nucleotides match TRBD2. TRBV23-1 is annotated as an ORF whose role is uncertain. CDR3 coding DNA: TGCGCCAGCAGTCAATTGACTAGCGGGAGGAGGAATGAGCAGTTCTTC. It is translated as CASSQLTSGRRNEQFF.